Detailed here is one TCR beta chain. The data stem from a study of blood T cell repertoires in COVID-19. For the study at large: Sites in the United States, Italy and Spain provided acute and convalescent COVID-19 samples. T cells, B-cell-depleted T cells, or PBMCs supplied cDNA or gDNA.

Authors' analysis steps: Nucleated cell number was recorded as an estimate derived from reference gene primer amplification. Using immunoSEQ multiplex PCR, the repertoire was profiled, and TCRdb retains in-frame clones only, with some absent. That table furnishes V, J and clone size, whereas the DNA furnished D and trimming. Among hundreds of thousands of clones, nearly 85% were seen once, and the ten largest hold roughly 8.6%. Trimming cost V 5 bases and J 3 bases, with 13 bases left between them. The CDR3 totals 14 residues. Germline V lookup: CDR1 MDHEN, CDR2 SYDVKM. This chain connects TRBV28 to TRBJ1-2, with D perhaps TRBD1 (5 bases). The receptor was derived from a human donor in a cohort sampled during active COVID-19. Sequenced: peripheral blood. This chain's CDR3 is CASSPGKGYYGYTF. The CDR3 coding sequence is TGTGCCAGCAGTCCCGGTAAGGGGTACTATGGCTACACCTTC.